This T cell receptor (beta chain) is drawn from a study of radiotherapy plus CTLA-4 blockade in lung cancer. Overall study context: Disease control was achieved by over 30% of patients, and objective responses by 18%. Whole-study findings and limits: Tumor-origin TCR clones grew in blood after radiotherapy plus ipilimumab. Strongest reported response predictors: early blood clone changes and post-radiation interferon-beta.

TCRdb's copy holds only in-frame clones and misses some; the assay was immunoSEQ multiplex PCR. The sample yields approximately 34,000 clones, less than 75% seen once. The ends were cut back, 5 bases at V and 5 bases at J, with 10 bases in the middle. The CDR3 has 13 amino acids. Germline V CDR1 and CDR2: LGHNA, YNFKEQ. Focal radiation and CTLA-4 blockade (ipilimumab) were tested in chemo-refractory metastatic non-small-cell lung cancer patients. With regard to this clone: Its antigen is undetermined.

The TCR originated in a human donor with non-small cell lung cancer who had stable disease on radiotherapy plus ipilimumab. The rearrangement joins TRBV4-2 to TRBJ1-5, with D hard to call. This specimen was peripheral blood, taken from a patient treated with radiotherapy plus ipilimumab. Written as DNA, the CDR3 is TGTGCCAGCAGCATTGACACCTATCAGCCCCAGCATTTT. Translated, it gives CASSIDTYQPQHF.